Following are 21 T cell receptor beta chains from one sample sequenced in a study of cytomegalovirus exposure and HLA in healthy donors. A multiplex PCR was run with 60 Vbeta primers and 13 Jbeta primers. Libraries were prepared by immunoSEQ multiplex PCR; TCRdb keeps only in-frame clonotypes and omits some of them. Altogether about 160,000 clones are present, about four fifths being singletons, with the ten largest covering 1%. The sequencing sample was made of PBMCs. Receptors were obtained from a woman in her fifties or sixties in good health and CMV-seropositive.

This clone occurred a few times. The chain couples TRBV5-1 to TRBJ1-5, with D unresolved. Deletions cut 4 bases from V and 8 bases from J, with 19 bases between. Per germline, CDR1 SGHRS and CDR2 YFSETQ. This CDR3 comprises 15 residues. The CDR3: CASSPSRGDKEPQHF. CDR3 bases: TGCGCCAGCAGCCCTAGCCGTGGCGACAAAGAGCCCCAGCATTTT.

The chain couples TRBV27 to TRBJ2-5, with a possible D match to TRBD1 (6 bases). CDR1 and CDR2 from the germline V gene are MNHEY and SMNVEV (reference sequence). The CDR3 is 15 residues long. V shed 0 bases and J shed 4 bases, with 12 bases lying between them. The CDR3 sequence: CASSLSQGLGETQYF. The CDR3 DNA follows: TGTGCCAGCAGTTTATCCCAGGGGCTCGGAGAGACCCAGTACTTC.

The chain uses TRBV27 and TRBJ2-7, with 7 bases aligning to TRBD1. Trimming cost V 3 bases and J 0 bases; bases outside gene matches: 5. Germline CDR1 is MNHEY and CDR2 is SMNVEV (reference sequence). The CDR3 totals 15 residues. CDR3 loop: CASSFVAGGSYEQYF. The CDR3 region has the DNA TGTGCCAGCAGTTTTGTTGCAGGGGGCTCCTACGAGCAGTACTTC.

This clone has a single count. V gene TRBV4-3 combines with J gene TRBJ2-5, with D possibly being TRBD1 (5 bases). V was clipped by 0 bases and J by 4 bases, with 6 bases between them. The germline gives CDR1 LGHNA, CDR2 YSLEER. The CDR3 totals 13 residues. The DNA of the CDR3 is TGCGCCAGCAGCCAAGATAGGGGAGAGACCCAGTACTTC. Protein: CASSQDRGETQYF.

This rearrangement joins TRBV27 to TRBJ2-7, with 7 bases fitting TRBD2. The CDR3 covers 13 residues. Per the germline V gene, CDR1 is MNHEY and CDR2 is SMNVEV (reference sequence). J lost 6 bases, V lost 1 base, and 3 bases had no gene match. The CDR3 spells CASSLFGEGEQYF. In DNA, the CDR3 is TGTGCCAGCAGTTTATTTGGGGAGGGCGAGCAGTACTTC.

The V call is TRBV6-6, the J call TRBJ2-2; the D is unclear. Germline assignment: CDR1 MNHNY and CDR2 SVGAGI (reference sequence). The CDR3 is 15 residues long. V dropped 0 bases and J dropped 4 bases, with 9 bases sitting between them. The CDR3, as DNA: TGTGCCAGCAGTTACTCGCAGGCGACCACCGGGGAGCTGTTTTTT. Encoded protein: CASSYSQATTGELFF.

The rearrangement links TRBV7-2 to TRBJ2-7; 14 bases fit TRBD2. The V and J ends lost 5 bases and 7 bases, in that order; junction bases with no gene match: 7. The CDR3 contains 15 residues. The germline V gene has CDR1 SGHTA and CDR2 FQGNSA. The CDR3 spells CASSTTSGGEEEQYF. The CDR3 DNA reads as TGTGCCAGCAGCACGACTAGCGGGGGGGAGGAAGAGCAGTACTTC.

Only a few counts were recorded for this clone. The chain has TRBV7-8 and TRBJ1-6, with D possibly matching TRBD1 (5 bases). Trimming pared 2 bases from V and 8 bases from J, leaving 13 bases between. The CDR3 is 15 residues long. Germline V CDR1 and CDR2: SGHVS, FQNEAQ. DNA for the CDR3: TGTGCCAGCAGCTTAAATCAGGGTTTCGATTCACCCCTCCACTTT. It encodes CASSLNQGFDSPLHF.

This clone has more than one count but fewer than ten. J is TRBJ2-3 and V is TRBV7-2; 9 nucleotides line up with TRBD2. CDR1 and CDR2 from the germline V gene are SGHTA and FQGNSA. The CDR3 covers 13 residues. V was clipped by 10 bases and J by 6 bases; unmatched bases: 8. The CDR3 DNA sequence: TGTGCCATTGGCGGGGGGGCCGGGGATACGCAGTATTTT. Its translation is CAIGGGAGDTQYF.

V is TRBV7-2 and J is TRBJ1-3; D is possibly TRBD1 (6 bases). The CDR3 loop spans 13 amino acids. Trimming stripped 5 bases from V and 4 bases from J, with 9 bases between. Germline CDR1 SGHTA, CDR2 FQGNSA. CDR3 sequence (DNA): TGTGCCAGCAGCCCGCAGGGGGGAAACACCATATATTTT. This gives the protein CASSPQGGNTIYF.

The chain recombines TRBV6-4 with TRBJ2-2; unclear D gene. The CDR3 is 13 amino acids. The germline V gene encodes CDR1 MRHNA and CDR2 SNTAGT. Trimming removed 5 bases at V and 7 bases at J, with 11 bases between. The CDR3 nucleotides read TGTGCCAGCAGTCAACAGTTCGGCGGGGAGCTGTTTTTT. Encoded protein: CASSQQFGGELFF.

The chain is built from TRBV27 and TRBJ1-6; 10 bases are shared with TRBD1. The CDR3 has 15 residues. CDR1 and CDR2 from the germline V gene are MNHEY and SMNVEV (reference sequence). V lost 4 bases, J lost 8 bases, and 5 bases stayed unmatched. DNA of the CDR3: TGTGCCAGCAGTTCACCGACAGGGGGCTATTCACCCCTCCACTTT. It specifies CASSSPTGGYSPLHF.

The chain combines TRBV7-6 with TRBJ1-4; TRBD1 aligns across 8 bases. Germline assignment: CDR1 SGHVS and CDR2 FNYEAQ. The CDR3 contains 15 residues. V trimming: 5 bases; J trimming: 4 bases; junction bases outside the gene matches: 6. CDR3 DNA: TGTGCCAGCAGCCACTACGGACAGGGTAATGAAAAACTGTTTTTT. It is translated as CASSHYGQGNEKLFF.

CDR3 sequence (DNA): TGTGCCAGCAGCTTAGGCAGGGGTAGAAATCAGCCCCAGCATTTT. Protein sequence: CASSLGRGRNQPQHF. The gene calls are TRBV7-2 and TRBJ1-5; maybe TRBD1 (6 bases). The CDR3 contains 15 residues. Germline V lookup: CDR1 SGHTA, CDR2 FQGNSA. Between the trimmed V and J ends, which lost 1 base and 4 bases, there was a span of 11 bases.

The chain is built from TRBV19 and TRBJ2-1, with D uncertain. Germline V CDR1 and CDR2: LNHDA, SQIVND (reference sequence). Trimming cost V 6 bases and J 9 bases, with 6 bases left between them. CDR3 length: 10 amino acids. This chain's CDR3 is CASSSGEQFF. Here the CDR3 DNA reads TGTGCCAGTAGCTCAGGTGAGCAGTTCTTC.

The gene calls are TRBV5-1 and TRBJ2-2, with 11 bases identical to TRBD2. CDR3 length: 16 residues. The germline V gene encodes CDR1 SGHRS and CDR2 YFSETQ. Trimming took 0 bases from V and 6 from J; bases not matched to a gene: 4. This CDR3 is CASSLATSGSAGELFF. CDR3 nucleotides: TGCGCCAGCAGCTTGGCTACTAGCGGGAGTGCCGGGGAGCTGTTTTTT.

The chain is built from TRBV7-2 and TRBJ1-5; the D gene is possibly TRBD1 (5 bases). V lost 5 bases, J lost 4 bases, and 12 bases lay in between. CDR1 and CDR2 from the germline V gene are SGHTA and FQGNSA. The CDR3 runs to 14 residues. This CDR3 reads CASSPPSGNQPQHF. DNA for the CDR3: TGTGCCAGCAGCCCCCCGTCAGGGAATCAGCCCCAGCATTTT.

This chain links TRBV9 with TRBJ1-2; TRBD1 is a possible D gene (6 bases). From germline, CDR1 is SGDLS and CDR2 YYNGEE. The CDR3 runs to 13 residues. Trimming stripped 4 bases from V and 10 bases from J, with 17 bases between. The DNA of the CDR3 is TGTGCCAGCAGCTCTAGCGGGGGGCTCTTCTACACCTTC. This translates into CASSSSGGLFYTF.

This CDR3 is CASSPTGALYGYTF. In nucleotides, the CDR3 is TGTGCCAGCTCACCGACAGGGGCACTATATGGCTACACCTTC. The rearrangement links TRBV9 to TRBJ1-2; 8 bases align to TRBD1. In germline, CDR1 is SGDLS, CDR2 YYNGEE. The CDR3 length is 14 residues. V was clipped by 7 bases and J by 5 bases; unmatched bases: 10.

This clone was detected a few times. The V and J genes are TRBV11-2 and TRBJ2-1; the D is unclear. The germline V gene encodes CDR1 SGHAT and CDR2 FQNNGV. V lost 0 bases and J 5 bases, leaving 8 bases between the germline ends. The CDR3 runs to 14 residues. The CDR3 DNA reads TGTGCCAGCAGCTTAGATCTACTTAACAATGAGCAGTTCTTC. This encodes CASSLDLLNNEQFF.

This clone has more than one count but fewer than ten. The chain recombines TRBV7-9 with TRBJ1-1; D unclear. V was cut by 7 bases and J by 4 bases, with 13 bases left in between. There are 13 residues in the CDR3. Per germline, CDR1 SEHNR and CDR2 FQNEAQ (reference sequence). Here the CDR3 reads CASTIGVATEAFF. The CDR3 DNA is TGTGCCAGCACCATCGGGGTTGCCACTGAAGCTTTCTTT.